The rows below give T cell receptor beta chains drawn from one sample of a study of shared clonotypes between healthy human individuals. Here immunoSEQ multiplex PCR was the method, and the copy in TCRdb shows in-frame clones only, minus some. The profile shows approximately 810,000 clones, 90% to 95% of them singletons. The sample consisted of naive CD8+ T cells sorted from blood. The receptors here all came from a man in his thirties or forties in good health. Each CDR3 is given with its conserved first and last residue. D genes are given only for firm matches. Clone size is given for some rows only: seen once, a few or many times, or a class if the clone is expanded.

>TRBJ2-7|-|TRBV19|-
TGTGCCAGTAGTATAGGGGGAGGACTCGCCTACGAGCAGTACTTC
CASSIGGGLAYEQYF
>TRBJ2-7|-|TRBV27|-
TGTGCCAGCAGTTCTCGGGACAACTCCTACGAGCAGTACTTC
CASSSRDNSYEQYF
>TRBJ1-1|few|TRBV2|-
TGTGCCTGCCCTTCCGGCGGGGAAGCTTTCTTT
CACPSGGEAFF
>TRBJ2-5|once|TRBV7-9|TRBD2
TGTGCCAGCAGCTGGAGACTAGCGGGAGAGACCCAGTACTTC
CASSWRLAGETQYF
>TRBJ1-2|-|TRBV4-1|-
TGCGCCAGCAGCCAAGAAAGGGTGGGACCTAACTATGGCTACACCTTC
CASSQERVGPNYGYTF
>TRBJ2-1|-|TRBV18|-
TGTGCCAGCTCACCACGATACAATGAGCAGTTCTTC
CASSPRYNEQFF
>TRBJ2-7|-|TRBV20-1|-
TGCAGTGCTAGAGTTAACGAGCAGTACTTC
CSARVNEQYF
>TRBJ1-2|few|TRBV27|-
TGTGCCAGCAGTTTGTGGCAGGGCTATGGCTACACCTTC
CASSLWQGYGYTF
>TRBJ1-1|once|TRBV27|-
TGTGCCAGCAGTTTATATCCGCGGGCACCCACAGATGAAGCTTTCTTT
CASSLYPRAPTDEAFF
>TRBJ2-1|-|TRBV19|-
TGTGCCAGTAGTCAAACGTGGGAGATGGATGAGCAGTTCTTC
CASSQTWEMDEQFF
>TRBJ2-7|-|TRBV9|-
TGTGCCAGCAGCGTAGGCGCGATCTACGAGCAGTACTTC
CASSVGAIYEQYF
>TRBJ2-2|few|TRBV7-9|-
TGTGCCAGCAGCTTCAGGCGGGACACCGGGGAGCTGTTTTTT
CASSFRRDTGELFF
>TRBJ2-7|-|TRBV4-1|TRBD1
TGCGCCAGCAGCCAATTGGAACAGGGGGCTTTAGTCTCCTACGAGCAGTACTTC
CASSQLEQGALVSYEQYF
>TRBJ2-7|-|TRBV5-6|-
TGTGCCAGCAGCTTTGGGACCGGCACCTACGAGCAGTACTTC
CASSFGTGTYEQYF
>TRBJ2-2|-|TRBV2|TRBD2
TGTGCCAGCAGTGAGGGAGGGCACGGGGAGCTGTTTTTT
CASSEGGHGELFF
>TRBJ2-7|-|TRBV30|TRBD2
TGTGCCTGGAGAAGGGAGGGGAACGAGCAGTACTTC
CAWRREGNEQYF
>TRBJ1-2|-|TRBV2|-
TGTGCCAGCAGTGACCCCGAGAGGGGGTACTATGGCTACACCTTC
CASSDPERGYYGYTF
>TRBJ1-1|once|TRBV29-1|-
TGCAGCGTTGAAGGTCGCCCCTTGAACACTGAAGCTTTCTTT
CSVEGRPLNTEAFF
>TRBJ2-7|-|TRBV13|TRBD2
TGTGCCACTGGGACTAGGAATTCGCGGGAGCAGTACTTC
CATGTRNSREQYF
>TRBJ2-7|-|TRBV15|-
TGTGCCACCAGCGTTAAGGGCAGGGGAGGGGACGAGCAGTACTTC
CATSVKGRGGDEQYF
>TRBJ2-7|-|TRBV7-9|TRBD2
TGTGCCAGCAGCCAAGAGCGGGGGGAGCAGTACTTC
CASSQERGEQYF
>TRBJ2-7|-|TRBV28|-
TGTGCCAGCAGTACCCGGCCAAACTTCTACGAGCAGTACTTC
CASSTRPNFYEQYF
>TRBJ2-7|-|TRBV2|-
TGTGCCAGCAGTTCCCCGGGCCACTCCTACGAGCAGTACTTC
CASSSPGHSYEQYF
>TRBJ1-1|once|TRBV7-9|-
TGTGCCAGCAGCTTCATGGACAAGAACACTGAAGCTTTCTTT
CASSFMDKNTEAFF
>TRBJ1-1|-|TRBV4-1|TRBD1
TGCGCCAGCAGCCAAGGTCGAACAGGGGGCCTAAAAGCTTTCTTT
CASSQGRTGGLKAFF
>TRBJ2-7|-|TRBV14|-
TGTGCCAGCAGCCAAGTGAACAGCTACGAGCAGTACTTC
CASSQVNSYEQYF
>TRBJ1-1|-|TRBV6-5|-
TGTGCCAGCAGTTTTCAATCCGGGAACACTGAAGCTTTCTTT
CASSFQSGNTEAFF
>TRBJ2-1|-|TRBV23-1|-
TGCGCCCGCAGCGGCGGCCAGGGGCCTTACAATGAGCAGTTCTTC
CARSGGQGPYNEQFF
>TRBJ2-2|-|TRBV2|-
TGTGTCAGCTCAGACGGTGTAGGCACCGGGGAGCTGTTTTTT
CVSSDGVGTGELFF
>TRBJ2-5|-|TRBV27|-
TGTGCCAGCAGTCCCGAATGGGAAGAGACCCAGTACTTC
CASSPEWEETQYF
>TRBJ1-1|-|TRBV4-1|-
TGCGCCAGCAGCCAAGGCGGGGGACTTGAAGCTTTCTTT
CASSQGGGLEAFF
>TRBJ2-5|-|TRBV4-1|-
TGCGCCAGCAGCCAGGGAGAGGAGACCCAGTACTTC
CASSQGEETQYF
>TRBJ1-5|-|TRBV7-8|-
TGTGCCAGCAGCTTAGAGGTGTGGGATCAGCCCCAGCATTTT
CASSLEVWDQPQHF
>TRBJ2-7|-|TRBV7-6|-
TGTGCCAGCAGCTTAGAACGGGCTACTAACTACGAGCAGTACTTC
CASSLERATNYEQYF
>TRBJ2-3|-|TRBV14|TRBD2
TGTGCCAGCAGCCAAGGACTAGCGGACCTCACAGATACGCAGTATTTT
CASSQGLADLTDTQYF
>TRBJ2-7|-|TRBV27|-
TGTGCCACCTACACAGGGTACGAGCAGTACTTC
CATYTGYEQYF
>TRBJ2-7|-|TRBV2|TRBD2
TGTGCCAGCAGTGAATACAGTCTTTTTCCAGGGACTACGAAGGAGCAGTACTTC
CASSEYSLFPGTTKEQYF
>TRBJ2-7|-|TRBV29-1|-
TGCAGCGTTGAAGGCCCCCAGGGGAACGAGCAGTACTTC
CSVEGPQGNEQYF
>TRBJ2-4|-|TRBV9|-
TGTGCCAGCAGCCGACAGGATTTAGCCAAAAACATTCAGTACTTC
CASSRQDLAKNIQYF
>TRBJ2-3|once|TRBV5-5|-
TGTGCCAGCAGCTTGGGTCGACAGCCGACAGATACGCAGTATTTT
CASSLGRQPTDTQYF
>TRBJ2-6|-|TRBV9|-
TGTGCCAGCAGCGTAGCTTGGGGTCCTGGGGCCAACGTCCTGACTTTC
CASSVAWGPGANVLTF
>TRBJ2-1|once|TRBV2|TRBD2
TGTGCCAGCAGAAAGGGTGATGCGGGAGGGGGCTACAATGAGCAGTTCTTC
CASRKGDAGGGYNEQFF
>TRBJ2-1|-|TRBV5-4|TRBD2
TGTGCCAGCAGGACTAGCGGGCCAAATGAGCAGTTCTTC
CASRTSGPNEQFF
>TRBJ1-3|-|TRBV11-1|-
TGTGCCAGCAGCCCAACAGTAAACTCTGGAAACACCATATATTTT
CASSPTVNSGNTIYF